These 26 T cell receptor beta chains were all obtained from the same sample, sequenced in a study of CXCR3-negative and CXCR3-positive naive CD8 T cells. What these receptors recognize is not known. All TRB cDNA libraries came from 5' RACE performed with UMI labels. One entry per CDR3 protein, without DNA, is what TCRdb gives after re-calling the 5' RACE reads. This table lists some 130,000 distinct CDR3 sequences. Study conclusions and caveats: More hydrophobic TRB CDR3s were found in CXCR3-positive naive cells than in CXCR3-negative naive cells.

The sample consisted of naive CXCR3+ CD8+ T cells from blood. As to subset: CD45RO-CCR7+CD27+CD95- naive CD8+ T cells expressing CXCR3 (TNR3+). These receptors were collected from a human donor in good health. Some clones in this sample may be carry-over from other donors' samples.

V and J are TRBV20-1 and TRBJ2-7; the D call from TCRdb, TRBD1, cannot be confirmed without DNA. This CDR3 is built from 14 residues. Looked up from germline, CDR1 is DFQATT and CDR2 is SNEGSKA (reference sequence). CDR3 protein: CSAKGGQGTYEQYF.

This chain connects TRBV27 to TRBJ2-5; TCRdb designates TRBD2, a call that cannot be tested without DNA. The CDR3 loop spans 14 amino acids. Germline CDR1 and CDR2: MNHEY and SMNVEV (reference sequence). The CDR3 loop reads CASSPTLTQETQYF.

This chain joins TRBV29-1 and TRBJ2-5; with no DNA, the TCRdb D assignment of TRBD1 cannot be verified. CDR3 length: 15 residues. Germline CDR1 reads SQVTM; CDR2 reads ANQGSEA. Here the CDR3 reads CSVELPGQGEETQYF.

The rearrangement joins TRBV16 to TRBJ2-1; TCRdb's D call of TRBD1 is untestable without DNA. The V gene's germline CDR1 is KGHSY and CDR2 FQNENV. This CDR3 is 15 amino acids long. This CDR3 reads CASSQGTGGRNEQFF.

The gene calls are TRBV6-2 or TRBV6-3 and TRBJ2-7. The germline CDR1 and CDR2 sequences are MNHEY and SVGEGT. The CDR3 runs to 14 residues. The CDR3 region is CASSYRSAAYEQYF.

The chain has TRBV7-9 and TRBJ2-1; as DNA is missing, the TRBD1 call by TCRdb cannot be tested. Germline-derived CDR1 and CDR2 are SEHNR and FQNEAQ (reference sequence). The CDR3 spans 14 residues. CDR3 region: CASSLDGAWNEQFF. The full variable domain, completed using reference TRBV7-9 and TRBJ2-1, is DTGVSQNPRHKITKRGQNVTFRCDPISEHNRLYWYRQTLGQGPEFLTYFQNEAQLEKSRLLSDRFSAERPKGSFSTLEIQRTEQGDSAMYLCASSLDGAWNEQFFGPGTRLTVL.

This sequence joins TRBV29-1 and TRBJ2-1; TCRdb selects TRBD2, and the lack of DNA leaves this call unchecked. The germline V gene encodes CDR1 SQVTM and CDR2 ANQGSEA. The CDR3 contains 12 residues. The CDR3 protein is CSDLTSYNEQFF.

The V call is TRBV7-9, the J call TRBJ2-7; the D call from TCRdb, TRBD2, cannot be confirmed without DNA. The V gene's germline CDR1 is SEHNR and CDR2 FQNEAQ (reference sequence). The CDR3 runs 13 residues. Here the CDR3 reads CASSGTSDYEQYF.

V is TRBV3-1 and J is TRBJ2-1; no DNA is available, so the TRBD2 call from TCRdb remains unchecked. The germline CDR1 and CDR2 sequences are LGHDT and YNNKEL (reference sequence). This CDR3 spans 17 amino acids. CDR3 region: CASSQGWGPTSYNEQFF.

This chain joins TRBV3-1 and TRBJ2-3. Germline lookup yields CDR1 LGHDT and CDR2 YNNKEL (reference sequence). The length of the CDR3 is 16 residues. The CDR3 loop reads CASSRPGREVTDTQYF.

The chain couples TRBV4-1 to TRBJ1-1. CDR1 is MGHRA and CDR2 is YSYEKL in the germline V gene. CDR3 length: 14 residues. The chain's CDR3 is CASSQEVGAAEAFF.

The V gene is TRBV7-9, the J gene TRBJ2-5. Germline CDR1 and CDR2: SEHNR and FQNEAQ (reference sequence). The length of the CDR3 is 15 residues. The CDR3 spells CASSFLGVDQETQYF.

The chain's CDR3 is CAKAQGRGTEAFF. The J gene is TRBJ1-1, the V gene TRBV27; TCRdb's D call of TRBD1 is untestable without DNA. From germline, CDR1 is MNHEY and CDR2 SMNVEV (reference sequence). CDR3 length: 13 amino acids.

The CDR3 here is CASSQANRGDYGYTF. The gene calls are TRBV4-1 and TRBJ1-2; TCRdb picks TRBD1, but there is no DNA to check that call. This CDR3 spans 15 amino acids. Germline CDR1 MGHRA, CDR2 YSYEKL.

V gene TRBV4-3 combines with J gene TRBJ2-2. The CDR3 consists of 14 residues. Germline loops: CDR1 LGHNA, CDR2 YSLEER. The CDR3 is CASSQETRTWELFF.

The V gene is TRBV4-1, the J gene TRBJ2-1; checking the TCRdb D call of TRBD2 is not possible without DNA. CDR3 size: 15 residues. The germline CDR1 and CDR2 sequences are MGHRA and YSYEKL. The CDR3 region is CASSPRLGAYNEQFF.

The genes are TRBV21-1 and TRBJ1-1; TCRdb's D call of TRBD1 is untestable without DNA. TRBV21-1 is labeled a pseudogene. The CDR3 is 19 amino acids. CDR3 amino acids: CASSNTLSCLQELNTEAFF.

CDR3 sequence reads: CSVVRENTGELFF. V usage is TRBV29-1 and J usage is TRBJ2-2. The CDR3 length is 13 residues. Germline lookup yields CDR1 SQVTM and CDR2 ANQGSEA.

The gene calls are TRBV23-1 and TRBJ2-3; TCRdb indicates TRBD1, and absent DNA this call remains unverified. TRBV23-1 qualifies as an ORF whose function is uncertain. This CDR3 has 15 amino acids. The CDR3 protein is CASRLGQGATDTQYF.

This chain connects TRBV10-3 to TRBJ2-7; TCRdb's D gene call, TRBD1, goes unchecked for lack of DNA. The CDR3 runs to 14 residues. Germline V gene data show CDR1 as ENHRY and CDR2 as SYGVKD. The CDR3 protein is CAISKAGTGVEQYF.

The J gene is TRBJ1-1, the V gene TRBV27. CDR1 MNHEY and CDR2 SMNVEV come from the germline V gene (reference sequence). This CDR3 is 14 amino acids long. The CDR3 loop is CASSPLLANTEAFF.

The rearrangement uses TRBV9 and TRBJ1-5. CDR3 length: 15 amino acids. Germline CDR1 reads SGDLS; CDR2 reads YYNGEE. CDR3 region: CASSVGPVSNQPQHF.

The CDR3 here is CASSFETSGNEQFF. V usage is TRBV12-3 or TRBV12-4 and J usage is TRBJ2-1; the D call of TRBD2 rests on TCRdb alone, since no DNA is present to check it. This CDR3 spans 14 amino acids.

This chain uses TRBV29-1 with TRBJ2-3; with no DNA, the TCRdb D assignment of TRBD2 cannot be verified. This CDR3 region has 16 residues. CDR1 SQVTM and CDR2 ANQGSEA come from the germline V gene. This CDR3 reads CSVEGPGLDRPDTQYF.

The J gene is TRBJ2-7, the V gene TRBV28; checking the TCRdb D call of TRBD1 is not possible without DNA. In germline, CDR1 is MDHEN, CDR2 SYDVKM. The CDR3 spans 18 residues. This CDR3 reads CASSPNQWIFGTGDEQYF.

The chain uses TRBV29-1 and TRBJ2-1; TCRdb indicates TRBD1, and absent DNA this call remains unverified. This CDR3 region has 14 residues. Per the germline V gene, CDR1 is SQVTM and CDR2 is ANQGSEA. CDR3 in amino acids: CSVVTGTGVNEQFF.